This T cell receptor (beta chain) is from a study of shared T cell receptors in the human thymus. Produced via immunoSEQ multiplex PCR; TCRdb's table is partial and in-frame only. The data contain roughly 710,000 clones, around 85% of them singletons. These data were likewise used in another study, on human thymus T cells. That publication notes: Resected material from corrective heart surgery provided the thymus tissue analysed. Thymic and blood repertoires appeared to display a bias in their usage of V and J genes.

The clonotype comes from a girl under three years old with a congenital heart defect. Sequences were obtained from thymocytes.

DNA for the CDR3: TGTGCCAGCAGCTTAGATCGGGGGGGGCCGTTGGGGGAGACCCAGTACTTC. It is translated as CASSLDRGGPLGETQYF. The genes are TRBV11-2 and TRBJ2-5; 8 bases agree with TRBD2. V shed 0 bases and J 5 bases; nucleotides not matched to a gene: 11. This CDR3 is 17 amino acids long. Per the germline V gene, CDR1 is SGHAT and CDR2 is FQNNGV. Together with reference TRBV11-2 and TRBJ2-5, the CDR3 gives the full variable domain: EAGVAQSPRYKIIEKRQSVAFWCNPISGHATLYWYQQILGQGPKLLIQFQNNGVVDDSQLPKDRFSAERLKGVDSTLKIQPAKLEDSAVYLCASSLDRGGPLGETQYFGPGTRLLVL.